The 29 T cell receptor beta chains below all came from one sample that was sequenced in a study of T cell changes during pregnancy in multiple sclerosis. Sequenced by immunoSEQ multiplex PCR; TCRdb stores in-frame clones only, minus some. Here the sample spans around 56,000 clones, about nine tenths being singletons. The specimen was peripheral blood, collected in the first trimester of pregnancy. These receptors were collected from a female donor in good health, enrolled as a control in a pregnancy study.

The chain employs TRBV29-1 and TRBJ2-3; 8 nucleotides align to TRBD1. CDR3 length equals 17 residues. V lost 0 bases to trimming and J lost 3 bases; unmatched junction nucleotides: 11. Germline lookup yields CDR1 SQVTM and CDR2 ANQGSEA. CDR3 sequence reads: CSVEDPRLDRDTDTQYF. CDR3 DNA sequence: TGCAGCGTTGAAGACCCTAGGTTGGACAGGGATACAGATACGCAGTATTTT.

This chain joins TRBV7-2 and TRBJ1-3; 8 bases are shared with TRBD1. The junction had 9 bases not matched to a gene; V was cut back by 5 bases and J by 0 bases. Germline V CDR1 and CDR2: SGHTA, FQGNSA. This CDR3 region has 17 residues. The DNA for the CDR3 is TGTGCCAGCAGCCCCTGGACAGGGCTTTTCTCTGGAAACACCATATATTTT. Protein: CASSPWTGLFSGNTIYF.

The rearrangement uses TRBV9 and TRBJ2-3; 9 bases are a match to TRBD1. Germline V CDR1 and CDR2: SGDLS, YYNGEE. This CDR3 is built from 16 residues. Germline trimming cut 4 bases from V and 3 bases from J; bases unmatched to any gene: 9. The chain's CDR3 is CASSQGSGTGTDTQYF. As DNA, the CDR3 is TGTGCCAGCAGCCAGGGCAGTGGGACAGGGACAGATACGCAGTATTTT. Drawing the rest from reference TRBV9 and TRBJ2-3, the complete variable domain is DSGVTQTPKHLITATGQRVTLRCSPRSGDLSVYWYQQSLDQGLQFLIQYYNGEERAKGNILERFSAQQFPDLHSELNLSSLELGDSALYFCASSQGSGTGTDTQYFGPGTRLTVL.

V gene TRBV5-1 combines with J gene TRBJ2-5; 10 bases align to TRBD2. With V trimmed by 3 bases and J by 2 bases, 7 bases remained unmatched. The CDR3 is made up of 16 amino acids. CDR1 is SGHRS and CDR2 is YFSETQ in the germline V gene. CDR3 bases: TGCGCCAGCAGCTCAGTTCCAGCGGGGGGGCAAGAGACCCAGTACTTC. This encodes CASSSVPAGGQETQYF.

The CDR3 region has the DNA TGCGCCAGCAGCTCCCGGACAGGGGACATTGAGACCCAGTACTTC. Translating it yields CASSSRTGDIETQYF. The rearrangement uses TRBV5-1 and TRBJ2-5, with 9 bases fitting TRBD1. J gave up 5 bases and V 3 bases, and 8 bases lay outside the gene matches. Germline CDR1 SGHRS, CDR2 YFSETQ. The CDR3 is 15 residues long.

This clone was observed a single time. The rearrangement links TRBV10-1 to TRBJ2-3, with D hard to call. V lost 3 bases and J 1 base, leaving 17 bases between the germline ends. The CDR3 is 17 residues long. Germline assignment: CDR1 WNHNN and CDR2 SYGVQD (reference sequence). The DNA for the CDR3 is TGCGCCAGCAGTGACTCAATTTTGCAGGTCCGCACAGATACGCAGTATTTT. Protein: CASSDSILQVRTDTQYF.

The chain joins TRBV7-6 to TRBJ2-7; possible D gene TRBD1, 6 bases. CDR3 length: 14 residues. Germline CDR1 is SGHVS and CDR2 is FNYEAQ. Trimming took off 6 bases at V and 0 bases at J, with 12 bases between the two ends. CDR3 residues: CASRPLGGSYEQYF. CDR3 coding DNA: TGTGCCAGCAGACCCTTAGGGGGCTCCTACGAGCAGTACTTC.

This chain uses TRBV2 with TRBJ2-3; unclear D gene. V dropped 4 bases and J dropped 6 bases, with 14 bases sitting between them. From germline, CDR1 is SNHLY and CDR2 FYNNEI. The CDR3 sequence is 14 residues long. This chain's CDR3 is CASSVPAGSDTQYF. Here the CDR3 DNA reads TGTGCCAGCAGTGTTCCGGCAGGCTCCGATACGCAGTATTTT.

This chain links TRBV7-2 with TRBJ2-2, with TRBD2 matching 7 bases. This CDR3 contains 14 residues. CDR1 and CDR2 (germline): SGHTA, FQGNSA. The ends lost 5 bases at V and 2 bases at J; junction bases unmatched: 2. CDR3 coding DNA: TGTGCCAGCAGCCGGGACTATAACACCGGGGAGCTGTTTTTT. Amino acid sequence: CASSRDYNTGELFF.

The rearrangement uses TRBV27 and TRBJ2-5; D is ambiguous. Trimming took 0 bases from V and 2 from J, leaving 10 bases between them. The germline V gene has CDR1 MNHEY and CDR2 SMNVEV (reference sequence). The CDR3 is 15 residues long. The CDR3 DNA sequence: TGTGCCAGCAGTTTATCGGCGGCGAAACAAGAGACCCAGTACTTC. Residues: CASSLSAAKQETQYF.

This clone has a single count. The J gene is TRBJ2-7, the V gene TRBV25-1; D gene uncertain. The V end was cut by 5 bases, the J end by 6 bases, with 17 bases between. The CDR3 has 14 amino acids. Germline V gives CDR1 MGHDK, CDR2 SYGVNS. CDR3 sequence: CASSLAITMGEQYF. The DNA of the CDR3 is TGTGCCAGCAGTTTGGCGATAACTATGGGCGAGCAGTACTTC.

This rearrangement joins TRBV2 to TRBJ1-5; D call uncertain. Deletions cut 0 bases from V and 1 base from J, with 4 bases between. This CDR3 contains 14 residues. Germline-derived CDR1 and CDR2 are SNHLY and FYNNEI. The CDR3 sequence: CASSEARSNQPQHF. The CDR3 DNA is TGTGCCAGCAGTGAAGCGAGGAGCAATCAGCCCCAGCATTTT.

The rearrangement links TRBV9 to TRBJ1-1, with D hard to call. Germline V gene lookup returns CDR1 SGDLS and CDR2 YYNGEE. V shed 4 bases and J shed 2 bases, with 9 bases lying between them. This CDR3 is built from 13 residues. CDR3 bases: TGTGCCAGCAGCCAGACATTTAACACTGAAGCTTTCTTT. It yields the protein CASSQTFNTEAFF.

The chain is built from TRBV6-5 and TRBJ1-4, with TRBD1 as a possible D gene (5 bases). The CDR3 runs to 15 residues. Trimming pared 2 bases from V and 1 base from J, leaving 8 bases between. The germline V gene encodes CDR1 MNHEY and CDR2 SVGAGI. CDR3 nucleotides: TGTGCCAGCAGTTACAACGGGGGAACTAATGAAAAACTGTTTTTT. It codes for CASSYNGGTNEKLFF.

V gene TRBV5-1 combines with J gene TRBJ2-5; 8 positions agree with TRBD2. V gave up 2 bases and J gave up 2 bases; unmatched junction bases: 5. The CDR3 sequence is 15 residues long. Germline V gene sequence: CDR1 SGHRS, CDR2 YFSETQ. The CDR3 sequence: CASSFAGLAQETQYF. Written as DNA, the CDR3 is TGCGCCAGCAGCTTTGCCGGACTAGCTCAAGAGACCCAGTACTTC.

This clone came up a few times. The V call is TRBV6-1, the J call TRBJ2-1; the D gene is possibly TRBD2 (5 bases). V shed 0 bases and J shed 4 bases, with 10 bases lying between them. The CDR3 spans 15 residues. The V gene's germline CDR1 is MNHNS and CDR2 SASEGT. CDR3 sequence (DNA): TGTGCCAGCAGTGAAGCGCCCGGACTGTACAATGAGCAGTTCTTC. It yields the protein CASSEAPGLYNEQFF.

This clone has only a few counts. The germline gene is not matched at one end of the junction; a read error may be the cause. The chain has TRBV7-7 and TRBJ2-2, with D possibly TRBD2 on 6 matching bases. The CDR3 runs 13 residues. CDR1 is SSHAT, CDR2 FNYEAQ, per germline (reference sequence). The CDR3 region has the DNA TGTGCTAGCAGTCGGGACTTCACCGGGGAGCTGTTTTTT. Translation gives CASSRDFTGELFF.

The chain joins TRBV5-1 to TRBJ2-3; D is uncertain. Trimming took 0 bases from V and 1 from J, leaving 6 bases between them. The germline V gene has CDR1 SGHRS and CDR2 YFSETQ. This CDR3 has 14 amino acids. CDR3 in DNA: TGCGCCAGCAGCTTGGCCGGTGGCACAGATACGCAGTATTTT. It codes for CASSLAGGTDTQYF.

V usage is TRBV29-1 and J usage is TRBJ1-1; tentative D call: TRBD1 (5 bases). Between the trimmed V and J ends, which lost 7 bases and 1 base, there was a span of 13 bases. This CDR3 contains 13 residues. Germline CDR1 reads SQVTM; CDR2 reads ANQGSEA. In DNA form, the CDR3 reads TGCAGCGCCACCGCCGGGGGGAACACTGAAGCTTTCTTT. This codes for CSATAGGNTEAFF. Complete variable domain (other parts from reference TRBV29-1 and TRBJ1-1): SAVISQKPSRDICQRGTSLTIQCQVDSQVTMMFWYRQQPGQSLTLIATANQGSEATYESGFVIDKFPISRPNLTFSTLTVSNMSPEDSSIYLCSATAGGNTEAFFGQGTRLTVV.

The chain carries TRBV9 and TRBJ2-1, with 8 positions matching TRBD2. Trimming at V came to 1 base and at J to 9 bases, leaving 12 bases not matched to a gene. Germline V gene sequence: CDR1 SGDLS, CDR2 YYNGEE. The CDR3 extends over 16 amino acids. The CDR3 coding sequence is TGTGCCAGCAGCGTAAACAGCGGGGGTCGGATTGTTGAGCAGTTCTTC. Its protein product is CASSVNSGGRIVEQFF.

This rearrangement joins TRBV29-1 to TRBJ2-1; D remains unclear. CDR1 and CDR2 from the germline V gene are SQVTM and ANQGSEA. There are 12 residues in the CDR3. V gave up 4 bases and J gave up 4 bases, with 8 bases separating them. In DNA, the CDR3 is TGCAGCGTTGCAGGTGTATACAATGAGCAGTTCTTC. Amino acids: CSVAGVYNEQFF.

The chain carries TRBV19 and TRBJ1-1, with 7 bases aligning to TRBD1. This CDR3 region has 15 residues. The germline gives CDR1 LNHDA, CDR2 SQIVND (reference sequence). V dropped 3 bases and J dropped 6; count of bases not matched to a gene: 10. CDR3 in amino acids: CASSIKGGAVSEAFF. The CDR3 region has the DNA TGTGCCAGTAGTATTAAAGGGGGCGCGGTGTCTGAAGCTTTCTTT.

The chain couples TRBV5-4 to TRBJ1-1, with D unresolved. Deletions cut 2 bases from V and 1 base from J, with 6 bases between. CDR1 and CDR2 from the germline V gene are SGHNT and YYREEE (reference sequence). The CDR3 spans 13 residues. The CDR3 coding sequence is TGTGCCAGCAGCTTCGTCGGGAACACTGAAGCTTTCTTT. It is translated as CASSFVGNTEAFF. The complete variable domain, with remaining parts taken from reference TRBV5-4 and TRBJ1-1, reads ETGVTQSPTHLIKTRGQQVTLRCSSQSGHNTVSWYQQALGQGPQFIFQYYREEENGRGNFPPRFSGLQFPNYSSELNVNALELDDSALYLCASSFVGNTEAFFGQGTRLTVV.

V and J are TRBV7-2 and TRBJ2-3, with 8 bases lining up with TRBD1. This CDR3 comprises 15 residues. Germline CDR1 reads SGHTA; CDR2 reads FQGNSA. The V and J ends lost 8 bases and 0 bases, in that order; junction bases with no gene match: 7. The CDR3 DNA follows: TGTGCCAGCGACTATACAGGGGGAAGCACAGATACGCAGTATTTT. Translation gives CASDYTGGSTDTQYF.

The V gene is TRBV6-5, the J gene TRBJ1-5; TRBD1 matches at 7 bases. Germline-derived CDR1 and CDR2 are MNHEY and SVGAGI. V trimming: 4 bases; J trimming: 4 bases; junction bases outside the gene matches: 1. This CDR3 is 13 amino acids long. The DNA of the CDR3 is TGTGCCAGCAGTTCACAGGGGAATCAGCCCCAGCATTTT. Translating gives CASSSQGNQPQHF.

This rearrangement joins TRBV27 to TRBJ2-2, with a weak D call TRBD1 (6 bases). Between the trimmed V and J ends, which lost 3 bases and 1 base, there was a span of 9 bases. The CDR3 covers 15 residues. Per the germline V gene, CDR1 is MNHEY and CDR2 is SMNVEV (reference sequence). The CDR3 DNA follows: TGTGCCAGCAGTTTCAGGGGCCTGAACACCGGGGAGCTGTTTTTT. This sequence encodes CASSFRGLNTGELFF.

J is TRBJ2-2 and V is TRBV19; 9 nucleotides agree with TRBD1. This CDR3 is built from 16 residues. The germline V gene encodes CDR1 LNHDA and CDR2 SQIVND (reference sequence). V shed 4 bases, J shed 3 bases, and the junction held 6 bases outside the gene matches. DNA of the CDR3: TGTGCCAGTAGTACTACAGGGGGCGCTGACACCGGGGAGCTGTTTTTT. Residues: CASSTTGGADTGELFF.

This rearrangement joins TRBV11-2 to TRBJ2-2; 16 bases align to TRBD2. The germline CDR1 and CDR2 sequences are SGHAT and FQNNGV. The CDR3 spans 19 residues. V dropped 5 bases and J dropped 5; count of bases not matched to a gene: 11. CDR3 sequence (DNA): TGTGCCAGCAGCCATCCGGGACTAGCGGGGGGGCAAAGAACCGGGGAGCTGTTTTTT. Translated, it gives CASSHPGLAGGQRTGELFF.

This clone appeared once. The rearrangement links TRBV7-6 to TRBJ1-1; maybe TRBD1 (6 bases). Germline lookup yields CDR1 SGHVS and CDR2 FNYEAQ. Between the trimmed V and J ends, which lost 0 bases and 2 bases, there was a span of 10 bases. The CDR3 has 15 amino acids. CDR3 nucleotides: TGTGCCAGCAGCTTAGCTTCGGACAGAAACACTGAAGCTTTCTTT. Protein: CASSLASDRNTEAFF.